The clone carrying this TCR beta chain was recorded a few times. Its specificity is not known. These data belong to a study of response to subunit inactivated influenza vaccine. Germline CDR1 and CDR2: KGHSH and LQKENI. CDR3 size: 15 residues. Trimming took off 1 base at V and 5 bases at J, with 14 bases between the two ends. Points from the study as a whole: Researchers suggested that each seasonal influenza vaccination recruits few new T cells.

TCRdb reprocessed the RT-PCR reads with MiXCR, giving one entry per CDR3 protein. This table holds 450,000 to 500,000 distinct CDR3 sequences, 9.5% to 12% found once. Source: PBMCs from blood, taken 40 to 50 days after vaccination. The source is a man in his forties or fifties who received an inactivated influenza vaccine. The chain carries TRBV18 and TRBJ2-5, with D perhaps being TRBD1 or TRBD2 (5 bases each). CDR3 DNA: TGTGCCAGCTCACCACAGGGGAGTGGTGTGGAGACCCAGTACTTC. It codes for CASSPQGSGVETQYF.